Below, one T cell receptor beta chain is given with its context. Its specificity is not known. CD45RO-negative, CCR7-selected cells formed the naive CD8 fraction, which excluded terminally differentiated effector memory CD45RA+ cells. V was trimmed by 0 bases and J by 3 bases, leaving 9 bases between them. Germline V gene data show CDR1 as KGHSH and CDR2 as LQKENI. This CDR3 has 14 residues. This specimen comes from a study of shared clonotypes between healthy human individuals. Looking at the study overall: CD4 naive and CD4 memory each took three plates per donor, while CD8 naive took two and CD8 memory one.

In the original analysis: ImmunoSEQ output lacked quality scores and full-length reads, limiting matched filtering. Some clones are missing from TCRdb's copy, which holds only in-frame ones; the method was immunoSEQ multiplex PCR. For V, J and clone size, that table is used; D and trimming come from the DNA. This table has around 600,000 clones, 90% to 95% appearing once. Study results and limitations: As a rule, naive subsets had a larger estimated richness than memory subsets.

The chain recombines TRBV18 with TRBJ2-7; no definite D call. The sample consisted of naive CD8+ T cells sorted from blood. The source of this sequence is a woman in her 30s in good health. As DNA, the CDR3 is TGTGCCAGCTCACCACCGAGCGACGTCTACGAGCAGTACTTC. This codes for CASSPPSDVYEQYF.